One and the same sample provided the 12 T cell receptor beta chains below, sequenced in a study of T cell changes during pregnancy in multiple sclerosis (dated by TCRdb to about 2019). The library was produced with the immunoSEQ multiplex PCR assay. The table comes from immuneACCESS by way of TCRdb, which keeps in-frame sequences with V and J called. Part of the clones is missing from these tables; in studies checked, under half for an unresolved V gene and the rest for unknown reasons. For this sample the table gives 25,000 to 35,000 clones, of which around nine tenths were detected only once. About 0.45% of the sample goes to the ten largest clones. Material: CD4+ T cells from peripheral blood mononuclear cells, obtained in the second trimester of pregnancy. These receptors all stem from a female donor in good health, enrolled as a control in a pregnancy study.

The J gene is TRBJ2-5, the V gene TRBV10-2, with D possibly being TRBD1 (6 bases). In germline, CDR1 is WSHSY, CDR2 SAAADI. Trimming shortened V by 3 bases and J by 2 bases, and 19 bases separated the two germline ends. The CDR3 is 17 amino acids. In nucleotides, the CDR3 is TGCGCCAGCAGTGACCCCTTGACAGGCCTTAAACAAGAGACCCAGTACTTC. This sequence encodes CASSDPLTGLKQETQYF.

The J gene is TRBJ1-1, the V gene TRBV5-1; 12 bases map to TRBD1. Germline V gene sequence: CDR1 SGHRS, CDR2 YFSETQ. There are 20 residues in the CDR3. V lost 8 bases and J lost 4; bases outside the gene matches: 24. CDR3 sequence (DNA): TGCGCCAGTTTTGACCCGGGACAGGGGGCGCAGGGACGCTCGGGCACTGAAGCTTTCTTT. Translating it yields CASFDPGQGAQGRSGTEAFF.

This clone was picked up a small number of times. The V call is TRBV18, the J call TRBJ1-1; perhaps TRBD1 as D (6 bases). Germline lookup yields CDR1 KGHSH and CDR2 LQKENI. V shed 3 bases and J shed 4 bases, with 12 bases lying between them. The CDR3 is made up of 14 amino acids. The CDR3 coding sequence is TGTGCCAGCTCACCCAAGGGGGAGGGCACTGAAGCTTTCTTT. Protein: CASSPKGEGTEAFF. Combining the CDR3 with reference TRBV18 and TRBJ1-1 gives the whole variable domain NAGVMQNPRHLVRRRGQEARLRCSPMKGHSHVYWYRQLPEEGLKFMVYLQKENIIDESGMPKERFSAEFPKEGPSILRIQQVVRGDSAAYFCASSPKGEGTEAFFGQGTRLTVV.

This clone occurred a few times. The chain employs TRBV2 and TRBJ1-5; unclear D gene. Germline values: CDR1 SNHLY, CDR2 FYNNEI. CDR3 length: 15 residues. Trimming shortened V by 1 base and J by 6 bases, and 13 bases separated the two germline ends. CDR3: CASSEGLVGGQPQHF. CDR3 nucleotide sequence: TGTGCCAGCAGTGAAGGACTCGTAGGCGGTCAGCCCCAGCATTTT.

V usage is TRBV11-2 and J usage is TRBJ2-5, with TRBD2 identical over 10 bases. The CDR3 covers 17 residues. CDR1 is SGHAT, CDR2 FQNNGV, per germline. The ends lost 2 bases at V and 5 bases at J; junction bases unmatched: 11. CDR3 bases: TGTGCCAGCAGCTTATTTCCTAGCGGGAGCTCAGGGGAGACCCAGTACTTC. Amino acid sequence: CASSLFPSGSSGETQYF.

V gene TRBV7-8 combines with J gene TRBJ1-1; D remains ambiguous. Germline V lookup: CDR1 SGHVS, CDR2 FQNEAQ. V lost 1 base to trimming and J lost 2 bases, with 11 bases between them. The CDR3 is 15 amino acids. The CDR3 DNA reads TGTGCCAGCAGCTTAGAGCTAGGTACAAACACTGAAGCTTTCTTT. This translates into CASSLELGTNTEAFF.

The chain recombines TRBV5-8 with TRBJ2-2; TRBD1 matches at 8 bases. V lost 3 bases, J lost 1 base, and 2 bases stayed unmatched. The CDR3 runs 15 residues. Looked up from germline, CDR1 is SGHTS and CDR2 is YDEGEE. The DNA for the CDR3 is TGTGCCAGCAGCTCGGGACAGGTGAACACCGGGGAGCTGTTTTTT. This translates into CASSSGQVNTGELFF.

Only a few counts were recorded for this clone. The chain joins TRBV6-5 to TRBJ2-3, with a weak D call TRBD2 (6 bases). CDR3 length equals 15 residues. The V gene's germline CDR1 is MNHEY and CDR2 SVGAGI. V lost 2 bases and J lost 11, with 20 bases in between. CDR3 loop: CASSYRSGWTRGQYF. CDR3 DNA: TGTGCCAGCAGTTACCGATCAGGGTGGACGCGGGGGCAGTATTTT.

The chain carries TRBV30 and TRBJ1-1; 10 bases are a match to TRBD1. V trimming: 2 bases; J trimming: 4 bases; junction bases outside the gene matches: 10. This CDR3 region has 16 residues. Per the germline V gene, CDR1 is GTSNPN and CDR2 is SVGIG (reference sequence). CDR3 amino acids: CAWSSPQTGGSTEAFF. The DNA of the CDR3 is TGTGCCTGGAGTTCCCCTCAGACAGGGGGCTCCACTGAAGCTTTCTTT.

This chain links TRBV30 with TRBJ2-4; D may be TRBD1 (5 bases). This CDR3 has 13 residues. Germline lookup yields CDR1 GTSNPN and CDR2 SVGIG (reference sequence). V was pared by 1 base and J by 1 base, with 5 bases between. The CDR3 nucleotides are TGTGCCTGGAGTGAGGGGGCCAAAAACATTCAGTACTTC. The encoded protein is CAWSEGAKNIQYF.

DNA for the CDR3: TGTGCCAGAAGCCATAAACCTTTAAAGGACAGGGGTAATGAAAAACTGTTTTTT. This sequence encodes CARSHKPLKDRGNEKLFF. The V gene is TRBV5-3, the J gene TRBJ1-4; 9 bases line up with TRBD1. TRBV5-3 counts as an open reading frame of uncertain function. V lost 4 bases, J lost 4 bases, and 14 bases stayed unmatched. The CDR3 runs 18 residues.

V gene TRBV19 combines with J gene TRBJ2-1; perhaps TRBD2 as D (5 bases). This CDR3 has 15 amino acids. Germline lookup yields CDR1 LNHDA and CDR2 SQIVND (reference sequence). V dropped 5 bases and J dropped 4 bases, with 15 bases sitting between them. As DNA, the CDR3 is TGTGCCAGTAGTCTCACTAGTGCTGGATACAATGAGCAGTTCTTC. Translation: CASSLTSAGYNEQFF.